This TCR beta chain was found in a study of spatial heterogeneity in lung cancer. As for the study in general: The authors sequenced available follow-up PBMC samples, taken a median of approximately 2 years after resection.

Noted time point: blood at routine non-recurrence follow-up after resection. From tumor, nontumor lung or frozen PBMC, whole RNA was taken unsorted for sequencing. This clonotype has a count of ten or more. TCRdb re-derived calls from the 5' RACE reads in MiXCR, one entry per CDR3 protein. The table has fewer than 60,000 distinct CDR3 sequences, less than 9% seen once. The V end lost 2 bases, the J end lost 4 bases, and 10 bases lay between the germline ends. The V gene's germline CDR1 is SGHNT and CDR2 YENEEA. CDR3 length: 14 amino acids. Sequencing was performed on PBMCs, taken at follow-up. The rearrangement links TRBV11-3 to TRBJ2-3; no firm D call. This clonotype was sampled from a female donor with early-stage non-small cell lung cancer. CDR3 region: CASSLRFPPDTQYF. In DNA form, the CDR3 reads TGTGCCAGCAGCTTAAGGTTCCCCCCAGATACGCAGTATTTT.